This paragraph covers one T cell receptor beta chain sequence. Antigen: not known. This entry is derived from a study of monozygotic twins with inflammatory bowel disease. General observations from the study: Twins with IBD had fewer clonotypes in common with others than healthy twins, particularly during disease activity.

CDR1 SQVTM and CDR2 ANQGSEA come from the germline V gene. The CDR3 loop spans 13 amino acids. Around 3.5 ug of total RNA went into each TCR library. TCRdb reprocessed the 5' RACE reads and keeps a single row for each CDR3 protein, giving no DNA. The table for this sample gives about 300,000 distinct CDR3 sequences. The chain is built from TRBV29-1 and TRBJ2-1; TCRdb outputs TRBD1, but without DNA this stays unchecked. The origin of this receptor is a human donor with ulcerative colitis or Crohn's disease, or a healthy co-twin of an affected twin (not recorded which). The sequenced sample consisted of blood. CDR3: CSVTGDLGDEQFF.